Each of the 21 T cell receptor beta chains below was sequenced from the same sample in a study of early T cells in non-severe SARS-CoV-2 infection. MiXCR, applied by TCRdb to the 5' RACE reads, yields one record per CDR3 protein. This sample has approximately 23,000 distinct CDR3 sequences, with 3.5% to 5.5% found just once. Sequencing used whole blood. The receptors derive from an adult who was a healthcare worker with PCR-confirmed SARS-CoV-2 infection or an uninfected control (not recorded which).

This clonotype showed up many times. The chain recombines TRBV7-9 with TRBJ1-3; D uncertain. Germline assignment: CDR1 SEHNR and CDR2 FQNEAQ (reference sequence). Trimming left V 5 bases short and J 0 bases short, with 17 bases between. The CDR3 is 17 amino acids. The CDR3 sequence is CASSPPQGLSSGNTIYF. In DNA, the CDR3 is TGTGCCAGCAGCCCCCCACAAGGCCTAAGCTCTGGAAACACCATATATTTT.

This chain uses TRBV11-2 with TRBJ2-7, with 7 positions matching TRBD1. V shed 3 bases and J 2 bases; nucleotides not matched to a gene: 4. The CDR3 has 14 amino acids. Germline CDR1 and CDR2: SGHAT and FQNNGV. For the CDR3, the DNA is TGTGCCAGCAGCTTGGGACAGTGGGCCTACGAGCAGTACTTC. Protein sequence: CASSLGQWAYEQYF.

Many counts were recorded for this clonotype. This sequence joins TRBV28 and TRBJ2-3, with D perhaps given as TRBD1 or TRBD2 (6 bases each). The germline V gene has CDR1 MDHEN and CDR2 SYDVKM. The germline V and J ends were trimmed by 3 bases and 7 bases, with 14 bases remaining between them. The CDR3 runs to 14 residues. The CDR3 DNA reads TGTGCCAGCAGTTTCACCCAAGGGGGGAATACGCAGTATTTT. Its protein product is CASSFTQGGNTQYF.

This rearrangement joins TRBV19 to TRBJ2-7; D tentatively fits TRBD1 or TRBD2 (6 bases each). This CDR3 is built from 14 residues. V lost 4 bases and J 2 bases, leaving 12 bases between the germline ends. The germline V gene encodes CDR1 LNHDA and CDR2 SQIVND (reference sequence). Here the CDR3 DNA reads TGTGCCAGTAGTAAGGGGGGAAGAACCTACGAGCAGTACTTC. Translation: CASSKGGRTYEQYF.

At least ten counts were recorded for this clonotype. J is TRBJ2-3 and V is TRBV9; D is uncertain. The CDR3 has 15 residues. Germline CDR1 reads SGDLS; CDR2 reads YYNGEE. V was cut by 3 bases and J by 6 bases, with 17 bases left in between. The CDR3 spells CASSAGPTPRDTQYF. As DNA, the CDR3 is TGTGCCAGCAGCGCAGGACCCACTCCTAGGGATACGCAGTATTTT.

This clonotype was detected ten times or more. This CDR3 is CASSTGTGVYGYTF. The CDR3 DNA sequence: TGTGCCAGCAGCACCGGGACAGGGGTCTATGGCTACACCTTC. V is TRBV12-3 or TRBV12-4 and J is TRBJ1-2; 10 bases map to TRBD1. This CDR3 is built from 14 residues. J gave up 4 bases and V 6 bases, and 5 bases lay outside the gene matches.

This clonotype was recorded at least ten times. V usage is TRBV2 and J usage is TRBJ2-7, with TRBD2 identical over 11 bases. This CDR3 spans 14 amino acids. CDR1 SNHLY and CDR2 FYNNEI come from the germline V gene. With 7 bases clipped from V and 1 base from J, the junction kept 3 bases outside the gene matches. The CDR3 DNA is TGTGCCAGCAAATCTAGCGGGAGGTCCTACGAGCAGTACTTC. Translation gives CASKSSGRSYEQYF.

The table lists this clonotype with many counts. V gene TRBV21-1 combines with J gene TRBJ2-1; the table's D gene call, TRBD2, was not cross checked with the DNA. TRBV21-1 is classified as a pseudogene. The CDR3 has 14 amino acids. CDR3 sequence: CASLGTFNYNEQFF. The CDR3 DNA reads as TGTGCCAGCCTCGGGACTTTTAATTACAATGAGCAGTTCTTC.

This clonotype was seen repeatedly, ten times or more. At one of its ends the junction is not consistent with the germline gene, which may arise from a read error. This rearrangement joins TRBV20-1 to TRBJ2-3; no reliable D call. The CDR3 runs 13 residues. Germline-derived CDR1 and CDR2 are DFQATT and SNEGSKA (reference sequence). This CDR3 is CSALQRSPDTQYF. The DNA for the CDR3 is TGCAGTGCTCTACAACGCTCCCCAGACACGCAGTATTTT.

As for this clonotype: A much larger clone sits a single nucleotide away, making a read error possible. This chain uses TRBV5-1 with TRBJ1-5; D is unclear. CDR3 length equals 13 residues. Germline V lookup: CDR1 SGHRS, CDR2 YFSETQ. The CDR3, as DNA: TGCGCCAGCAGCTTGGGTAGCAAACAGCCCCAGCATTTT. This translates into CASSLGSKQPQHF.

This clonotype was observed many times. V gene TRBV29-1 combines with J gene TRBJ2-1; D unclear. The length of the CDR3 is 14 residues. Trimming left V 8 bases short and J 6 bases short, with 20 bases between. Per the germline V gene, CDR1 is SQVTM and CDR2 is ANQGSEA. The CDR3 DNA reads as TGCAGCTCACGCGAGACGAAAATCCGCAATGAGCAGTTCTTC. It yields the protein CSSRETKIRNEQFF.

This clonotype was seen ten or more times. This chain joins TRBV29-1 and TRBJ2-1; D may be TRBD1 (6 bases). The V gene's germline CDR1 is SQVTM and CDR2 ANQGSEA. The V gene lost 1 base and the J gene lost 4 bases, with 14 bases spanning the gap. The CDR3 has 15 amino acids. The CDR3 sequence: CSVEGSGVRYNEQFF. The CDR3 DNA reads TGCAGCGTTGAAGGTTCAGGGGTTCGATACAATGAGCAGTTCTTC.

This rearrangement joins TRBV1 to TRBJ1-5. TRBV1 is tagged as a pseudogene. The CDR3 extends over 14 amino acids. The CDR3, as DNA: TGCACCAGCAGCCAAGTTGGACGCAATCAGCCCCAGCATTTT. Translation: CTSSQVGRNQPQHF.

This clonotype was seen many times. This CDR3 is CASSDRQGHQPQHF. The DNA for the CDR3 is TGTGCCAGCAGCGACAGACAGGGACATCAGCCCCAGCATTTT. This chain uses TRBV28 with TRBJ1-5; 7 bases align to TRBD1. This CDR3 region has 14 residues. Per germline, CDR1 MDHEN and CDR2 SYDVKM. V gave up 6 bases and J gave up 5 bases; unmatched junction bases: 7.

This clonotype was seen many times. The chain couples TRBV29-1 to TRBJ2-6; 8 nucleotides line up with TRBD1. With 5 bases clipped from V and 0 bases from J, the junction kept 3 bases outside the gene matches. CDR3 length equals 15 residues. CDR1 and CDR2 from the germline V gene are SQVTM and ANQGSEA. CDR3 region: CSVTDRVSGANVLTF. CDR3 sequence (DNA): TGCAGCGTTACGGACAGGGTCTCTGGGGCCAACGTCCTGACTTTC.

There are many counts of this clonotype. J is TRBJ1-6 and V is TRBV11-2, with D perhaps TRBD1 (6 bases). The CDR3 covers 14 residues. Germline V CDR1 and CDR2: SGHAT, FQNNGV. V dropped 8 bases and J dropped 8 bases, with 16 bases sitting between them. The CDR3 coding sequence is TGTGCCAGCGGACCTCCATACAGGGATTCACCCCTCCACTTT. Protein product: CASGPPYRDSPLHF.

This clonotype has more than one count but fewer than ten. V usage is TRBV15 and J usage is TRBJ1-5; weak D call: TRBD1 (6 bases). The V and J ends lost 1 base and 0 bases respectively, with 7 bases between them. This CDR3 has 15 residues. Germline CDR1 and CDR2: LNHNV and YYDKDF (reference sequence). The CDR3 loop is CATSRGTASNQPQHF. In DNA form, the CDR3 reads TGTGCCACCAGCAGAGGGACAGCTAGCAATCAGCCCCAGCATTTT.

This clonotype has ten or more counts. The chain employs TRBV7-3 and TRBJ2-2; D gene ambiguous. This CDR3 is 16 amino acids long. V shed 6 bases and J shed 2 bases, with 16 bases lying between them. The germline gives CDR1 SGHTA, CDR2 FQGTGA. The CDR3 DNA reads TGTGCCAGCAGTTCTCGTCGGACGGCCAACACCGGGGAGCTGTTTTTT. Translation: CASSSRRTANTGELFF.

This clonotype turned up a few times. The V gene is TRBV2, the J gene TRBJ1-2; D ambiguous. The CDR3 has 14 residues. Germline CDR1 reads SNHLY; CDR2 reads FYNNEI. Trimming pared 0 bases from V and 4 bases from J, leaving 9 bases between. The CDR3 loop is CASSEAGSSYGYTF. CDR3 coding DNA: TGTGCCAGCAGTGAAGCCGGGAGCAGCTATGGCTACACCTTC.

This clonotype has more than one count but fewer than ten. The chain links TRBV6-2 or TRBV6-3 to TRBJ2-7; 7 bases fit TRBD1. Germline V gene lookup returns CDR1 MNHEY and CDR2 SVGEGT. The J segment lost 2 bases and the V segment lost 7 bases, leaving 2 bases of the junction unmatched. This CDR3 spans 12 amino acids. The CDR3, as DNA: TGTGCCAGCACAGGGACAGCCTACGAGCAGTACTTC. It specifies CASTGTAYEQYF.

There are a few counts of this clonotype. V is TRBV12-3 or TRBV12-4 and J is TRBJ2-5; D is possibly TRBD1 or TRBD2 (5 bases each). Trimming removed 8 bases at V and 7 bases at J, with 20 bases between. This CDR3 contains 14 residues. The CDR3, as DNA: TGTGCCAGCGTGGCGGACACGGGTGCGGGGACCCAGTACTTC. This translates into CASVADTGAGTQYF.